The entry that follows covers one TCR beta chain sequence. Method: immunoSEQ multiplex PCR; TCRdb's copy keeps in-frame clones and lacks some. The table lists 250,000 or so clones, 70% to 90% of them singletons. The sample belongs to a study of blood T cell repertoires in COVID-19. About the study: The United States, Italy and Spain supplied acute and convalescent COVID-19 samples.

Trimming took 1 base from V and 1 from J, leaving 8 bases between them. The CDR3 runs to 15 residues. Per the germline V gene, CDR1 is MNHNS and CDR2 is SASEGT. The sequence was collected from a woman aged 45-65 years who had recovered from COVID-19. The sample taken for sequencing was PBMCs or T cells enriched from blood (not recorded which). The chain joins TRBV6-1 to TRBJ1-5; D may be TRBD1 (5 bases). The CDR3 nucleotides are TGTGCCAGCAGTGAAGTAGGGGTAAGCAATCAGCCCCAGCATTTT. Its protein is CASSEVGVSNQPQHF.